This T cell receptor (beta chain) stems from a study of T cells after posttransplantation cyclophosphamide. Study-wide results and caveats: Recipient CMV seropositivity and CMV reactivation strongly tracked TRB clonality.

V shed 3 bases and J 2 bases; nucleotides not matched to a gene: 15. The germline V gene encodes CDR1 WNHNN and CDR2 SYGVQD (reference sequence). The length of the CDR3 is 20 residues. TCRdb keeps only in-frame clones here, not all; method: immunoSEQ multiplex PCR. The table lists around 21,000 clones, roughly nine tenths of them singletons, with more than 5.5% in the top ten. A marrow graft followed busulfan-fludarabine conditioning, with cyclophosphamide on days +3 and +4. As concerns this clone: Its target is not known.

The chain has TRBV10-1 and TRBJ2-6, with 8 bases fitting TRBD1. This clonotype was sampled from a female patient in her forties who received an allogeneic stem cell transplant from a related donor, was CMV-positive, and had no GVHD. Some T cells may arise from the graft donor. The starting material was PBMCs, obtained after allogeneic stem cell transplant with posttransplant cyclophosphamide. CDR3 DNA: TGCGCCAGCAGTGAATCAACCGCCAGGGGGCAAAAAGCTGGGGCCAACGTCCTGACTTTC. The encoded protein is CASSESTARGQKAGANVLTF.